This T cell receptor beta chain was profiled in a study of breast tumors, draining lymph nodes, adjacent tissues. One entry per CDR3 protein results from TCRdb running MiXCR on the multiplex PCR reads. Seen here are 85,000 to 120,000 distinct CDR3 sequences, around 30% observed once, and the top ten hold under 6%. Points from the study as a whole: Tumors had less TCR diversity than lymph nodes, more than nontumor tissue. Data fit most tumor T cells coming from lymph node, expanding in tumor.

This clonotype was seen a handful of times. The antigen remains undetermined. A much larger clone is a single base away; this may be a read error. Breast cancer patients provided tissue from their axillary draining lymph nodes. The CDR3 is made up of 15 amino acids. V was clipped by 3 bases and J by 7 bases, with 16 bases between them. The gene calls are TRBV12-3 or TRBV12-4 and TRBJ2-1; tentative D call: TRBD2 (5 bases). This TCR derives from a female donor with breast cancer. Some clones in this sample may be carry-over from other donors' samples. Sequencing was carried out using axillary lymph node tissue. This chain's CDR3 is CASSFGRVPENEQFF. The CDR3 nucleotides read TGTGCCAGCAGTTTCGGGCGGGTCCCAGAGAATGAGCAGTTCTTC.